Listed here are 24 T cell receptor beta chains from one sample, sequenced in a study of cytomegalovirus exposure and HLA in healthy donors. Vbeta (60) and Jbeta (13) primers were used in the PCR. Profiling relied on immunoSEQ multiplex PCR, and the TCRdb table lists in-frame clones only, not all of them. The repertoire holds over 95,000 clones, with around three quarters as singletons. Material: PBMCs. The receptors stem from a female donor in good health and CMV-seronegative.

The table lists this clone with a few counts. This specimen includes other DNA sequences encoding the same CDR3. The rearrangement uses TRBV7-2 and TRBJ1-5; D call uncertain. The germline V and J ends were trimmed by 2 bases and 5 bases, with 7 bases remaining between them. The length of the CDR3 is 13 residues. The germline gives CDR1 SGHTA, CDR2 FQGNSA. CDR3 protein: CASSLWRDQPQHF. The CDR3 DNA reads TGTGCCAGCAGCTTATGGCGGGATCAGCCCCAGCATTTT. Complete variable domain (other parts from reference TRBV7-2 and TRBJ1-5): GAGVSQSPSNKVTEKGKDVELRCDPISGHTALYWYRQSLGQGLEFLIYFQGNSAPDKSGLPSDRFSAERTGGSVSTLTIQRTQQEDSAVYLCASSLWRDQPQHFGDGTRLSIL.

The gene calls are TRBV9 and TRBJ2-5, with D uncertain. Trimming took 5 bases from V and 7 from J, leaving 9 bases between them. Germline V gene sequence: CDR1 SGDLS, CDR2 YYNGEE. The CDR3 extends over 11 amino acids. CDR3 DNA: TGTGCCAGCAGGGCGAGCGCGACCCAGTACTTC. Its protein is CASRASATQYF.

CDR3 nucleotides: TGCGCCAGCAGCTCCGGACTAGCGGGGGTCAACGGGGATGAGCAGTTCTTC. It specifies CASSSGLAGVNGDEQFF. V gene TRBV5-1 combines with J gene TRBJ2-1; 13 bases line up with TRBD2. With V trimmed by 3 bases and J by 8 bases, 11 bases remained unmatched. The CDR3 has 17 residues. Germline loops: CDR1 SGHRS, CDR2 YFSETQ.

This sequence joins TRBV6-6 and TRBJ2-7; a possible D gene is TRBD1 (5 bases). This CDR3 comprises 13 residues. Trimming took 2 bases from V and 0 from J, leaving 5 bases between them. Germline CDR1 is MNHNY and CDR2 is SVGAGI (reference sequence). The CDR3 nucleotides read TGTGCCAGCAGTTACGACAGCTCCTACGAGCAGTACTTC. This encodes CASSYDSSYEQYF.

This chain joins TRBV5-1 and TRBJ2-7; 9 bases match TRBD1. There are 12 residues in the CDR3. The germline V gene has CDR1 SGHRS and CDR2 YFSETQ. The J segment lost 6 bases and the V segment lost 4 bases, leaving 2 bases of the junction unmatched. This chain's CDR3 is CASSRTGAEQYF. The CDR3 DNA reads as TGCGCCAGCAGCCGGACAGGGGCCGAGCAGTACTTC.

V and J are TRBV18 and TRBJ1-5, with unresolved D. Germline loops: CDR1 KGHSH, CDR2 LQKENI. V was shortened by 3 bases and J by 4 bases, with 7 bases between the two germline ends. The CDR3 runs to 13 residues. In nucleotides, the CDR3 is TGTGCCAGCTCACCGGGAGGGAATCAGCCCCAGCATTTT. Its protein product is CASSPGGNQPQHF.

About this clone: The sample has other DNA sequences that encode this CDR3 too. CDR3: CASSPRQGASYEQYF. CDR3 DNA: TGCGCCAGCAGCCCCAGACAGGGGGCCTCCTACGAGCAGTACTTC. The genes are TRBV5-1 and TRBJ2-7; 10 bases are shared with TRBD1. CDR1 and CDR2 (germline): SGHRS, YFSETQ. The trim removed 4 bases at V and 0 bases at J, leaving 4 bases unmatched. The CDR3 covers 15 residues. Together with reference TRBV5-1 and TRBJ2-7, the CDR3 gives the full variable domain: KAGVTQTPRYLIKTRGQQVTLSCSPISGHRSVSWYQQTPGQGLQFLFEYFSETQRNKGNFPGRFSGRQFSNSRSEMNVSTLELGDSALYLCASSPRQGASYEQYFGPGTRLTVT.

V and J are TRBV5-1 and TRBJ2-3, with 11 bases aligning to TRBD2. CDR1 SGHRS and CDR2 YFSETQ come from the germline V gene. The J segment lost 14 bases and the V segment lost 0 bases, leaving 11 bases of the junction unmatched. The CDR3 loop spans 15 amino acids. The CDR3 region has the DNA TGCGCCAGCAGCTTGGGTACTAGCGGGGGTCCTCGTCGGTATTTT. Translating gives CASSLGTSGGPRRYF.

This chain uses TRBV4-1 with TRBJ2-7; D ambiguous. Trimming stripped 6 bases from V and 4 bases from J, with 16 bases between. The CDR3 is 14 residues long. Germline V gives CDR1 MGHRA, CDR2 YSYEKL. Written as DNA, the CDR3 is TGCGCCAGCAGGGAAATGGCGACCGGGTACGAGCAGTACTTC. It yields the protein CASREMATGYEQYF.

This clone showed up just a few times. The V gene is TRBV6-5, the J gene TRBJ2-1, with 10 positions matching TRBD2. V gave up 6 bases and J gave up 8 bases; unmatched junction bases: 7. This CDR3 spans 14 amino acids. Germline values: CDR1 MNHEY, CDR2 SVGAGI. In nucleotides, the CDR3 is TGTGCCAGCAGATCCGGGACTAGCGTCGATGAGCAGTTCTTC. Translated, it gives CASRSGTSVDEQFF.

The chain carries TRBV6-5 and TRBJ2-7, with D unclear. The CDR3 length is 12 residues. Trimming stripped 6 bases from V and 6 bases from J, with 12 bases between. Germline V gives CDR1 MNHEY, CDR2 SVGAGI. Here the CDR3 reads CASRKETGEQYF. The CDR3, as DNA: TGTGCCAGCAGAAAGGAGACTGGCGAGCAGTACTTC.

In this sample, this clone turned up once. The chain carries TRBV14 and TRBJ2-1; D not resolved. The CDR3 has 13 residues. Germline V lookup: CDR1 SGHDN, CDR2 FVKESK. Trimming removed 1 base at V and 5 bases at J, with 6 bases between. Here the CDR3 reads CASSQGQHNEQFF. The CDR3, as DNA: TGTGCCAGCAGCCAAGGACAACACAATGAGCAGTTCTTC.

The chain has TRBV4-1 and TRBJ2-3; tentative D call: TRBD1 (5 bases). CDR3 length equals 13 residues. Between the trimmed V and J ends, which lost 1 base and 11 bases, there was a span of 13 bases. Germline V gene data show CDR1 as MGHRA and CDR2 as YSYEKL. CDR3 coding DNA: TGCGCCAGCAGCCAAGGACCTTGGGGCAGGCAGTATTTT. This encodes CASSQGPWGRQYF.

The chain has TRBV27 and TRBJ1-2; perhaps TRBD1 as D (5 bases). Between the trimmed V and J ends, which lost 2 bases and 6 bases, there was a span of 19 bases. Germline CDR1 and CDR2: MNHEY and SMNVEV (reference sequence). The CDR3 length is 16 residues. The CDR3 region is CASSLVEGSGYDGYTF. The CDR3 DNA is TGTGCCAGCAGTTTAGTCGAAGGGTCAGGGTACGATGGCTACACCTTC.

Written as DNA, the CDR3 is TGTGCCAGCAGCACGTCGACAGGGGGCTACACCTTC. Encoded protein: CASSTSTGGYTF. The genes are TRBV7-2 and TRBJ1-2, with 7 positions matching TRBD1. V lost 5 bases and J lost 8; bases outside the gene matches: 5. The CDR3 is made up of 12 amino acids. CDR1 is SGHTA and CDR2 is FQGNSA in the germline V gene. The full variable domain, rest sourced from reference TRBV7-2 and TRBJ1-2, is GAGVSQSPSNKVTEKGKDVELRCDPISGHTALYWYRQSLGQGLEFLIYFQGNSAPDKSGLPSDRFSAERTGGSVSTLTIQRTQQEDSAVYLCASSTSTGGYTFGSGTRLTVV.

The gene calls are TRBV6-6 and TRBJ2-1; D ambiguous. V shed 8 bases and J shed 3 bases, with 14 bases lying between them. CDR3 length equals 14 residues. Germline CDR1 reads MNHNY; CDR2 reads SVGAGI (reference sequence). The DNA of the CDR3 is TGTGCCAGCTGGAGTGGCTCACGCTACAATGAGCAGTTCTTC. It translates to CASWSGSRYNEQFF.

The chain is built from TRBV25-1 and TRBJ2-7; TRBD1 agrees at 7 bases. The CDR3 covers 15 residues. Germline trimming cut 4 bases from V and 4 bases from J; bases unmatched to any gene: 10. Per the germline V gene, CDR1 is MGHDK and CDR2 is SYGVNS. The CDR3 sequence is CASSGPPGQNYEQYF. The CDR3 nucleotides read TGTGCCAGCAGTGGCCCGCCGGGACAGAATTACGAGCAGTACTTC.

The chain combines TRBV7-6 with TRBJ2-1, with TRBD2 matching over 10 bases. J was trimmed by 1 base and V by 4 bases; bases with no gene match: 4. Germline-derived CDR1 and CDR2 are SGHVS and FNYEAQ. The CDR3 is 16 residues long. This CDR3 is CASSYVAGGSYNEQFF. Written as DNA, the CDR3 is TGTGCCAGCAGCTATGTAGCGGGGGGTTCCTACAATGAGCAGTTCTTC. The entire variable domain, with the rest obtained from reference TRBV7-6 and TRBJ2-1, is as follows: GAGVSQSPRYKVTKRGQDVALRCDPISGHVSLYWYRQALGQGPEFLTYFNYEAQQDKSGLPNDRFSAERPEGSISTLTIQRTEQRDSAMYRCASSYVAGGSYNEQFFGPGTRLTVL.

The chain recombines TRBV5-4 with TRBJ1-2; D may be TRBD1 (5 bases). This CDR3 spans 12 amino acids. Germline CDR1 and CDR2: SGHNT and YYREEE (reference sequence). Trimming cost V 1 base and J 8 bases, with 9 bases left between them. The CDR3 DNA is TGTGCCAGCAGCTTGCCGAAGGGGGGCTACACCTTC. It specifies CASSLPKGGYTF.

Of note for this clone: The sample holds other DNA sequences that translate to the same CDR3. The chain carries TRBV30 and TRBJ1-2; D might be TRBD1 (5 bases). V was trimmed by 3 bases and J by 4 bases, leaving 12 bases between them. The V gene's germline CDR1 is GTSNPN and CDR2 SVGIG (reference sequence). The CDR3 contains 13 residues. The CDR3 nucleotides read TGTGCCTGGAGAGAGCAGGGTCTCTATGGCTACACCTTC. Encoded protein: CAWREQGLYGYTF.

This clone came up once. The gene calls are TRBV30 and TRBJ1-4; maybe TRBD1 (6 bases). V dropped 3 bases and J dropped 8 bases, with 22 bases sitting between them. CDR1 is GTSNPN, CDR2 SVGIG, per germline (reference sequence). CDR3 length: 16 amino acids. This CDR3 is CAWSLLSGRGVEKLFF. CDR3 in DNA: TGTGCCTGGAGCCTCCTTTCCGGCAGGGGAGTCGAAAAACTGTTTTTT.

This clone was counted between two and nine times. The CDR3 DNA is TGTGCCAGCAGACGGGACAGGTTTCAGCCCCAGCATTTT. This codes for CASRRDRFQPQHF. The chain has TRBV7-2 and TRBJ1-5; 8 bases map to TRBD1. This CDR3 is 13 amino acids long. The germline CDR1 and CDR2 sequences are SGHTA and FQGNSA. V lost 6 bases, J lost 6 bases, and 4 bases stayed unmatched. The variable domain in full, completed from reference TRBV7-2 and TRBJ1-5, reads GAGVSQSPSNKVTEKGKDVELRCDPISGHTALYWYRQSLGQGLEFLIYFQGNSAPDKSGLPSDRFSAERTGGSVSTLTIQRTQQEDSAVYLCASRRDRFQPQHFGDGTRLSIL.

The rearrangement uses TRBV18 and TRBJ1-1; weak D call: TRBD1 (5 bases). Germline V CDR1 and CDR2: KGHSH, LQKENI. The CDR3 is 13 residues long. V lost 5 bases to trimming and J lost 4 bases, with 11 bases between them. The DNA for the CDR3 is TGTGCCAGCTCAGGGCGGGGGGGCACTGAAGCTTTCTTT. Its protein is CASSGRGGTEAFF.

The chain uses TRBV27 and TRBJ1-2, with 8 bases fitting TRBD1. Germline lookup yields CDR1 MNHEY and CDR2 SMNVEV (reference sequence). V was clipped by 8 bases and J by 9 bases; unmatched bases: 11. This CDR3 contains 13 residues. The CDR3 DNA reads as TGTGCCAGCCGGACAGGGACCAAGGAAAGCTACACCTTC. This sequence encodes CASRTGTKESYTF.